This TCR beta chain was sequenced in a study of blood T cell repertoires in COVID-19. The CDR3 has 15 residues. V dropped 7 bases and J dropped 1 base, with 14 bases sitting between them. Per the germline V gene, CDR1 is SGHRS and CDR2 is YFSETQ. In assigning cohorts, the study relied on participant-reported clinical history. This clone has just one count. The data were produced by immunoSEQ multiplex PCR, yet TCRdb's version contains in-frame clones alone and is incomplete. The sample carries over 120,000 clones, around 73% recorded once. The clonotype was recovered from a woman in her 50s who had recovered from COVID-19. The sequencing input was PBMCs or T cells enriched from blood (not recorded which). The V call is TRBV5-1, the J call TRBJ2-2; a possible D gene is TRBD2 (5 bases). The CDR3 region has the DNA TGCGCCAGCTCTCCCAGCGGAGTGAACACCGGGGAGCTGTTTTTT. Translation gives CASSPSGVNTGELFF.